This TCR beta chain was recorded in a study of low-dose radiotherapy and immunotherapy resistance in tumors. Study at large: At a dose of 200 mg/m2, intravenous cyclophosphamide was given every two weeks, one day before radiation and immunotherapy.

Time point indicated: before trial treatment. Primers targeting TRAV and TRBV primed first-strand cDNA, covering alpha and beta chains. For amplifying TCRs, the PCR ran for roughly 20 cycles with Phusion, which was used together with a constant-region primer and the adapter on the V primers. Each CDR3 protein gets one entry after TCRdb re-called the reads with MiXCR. Of some 88,000 distinct CDR3 sequences listed, roughly a tenth are singletons. This clonotype was seen at least ten times. From germline, CDR1 is SGHNT and CDR2 YYREEE (reference sequence). Trimming took 4 bases from V and 9 from J, leaving 17 bases between them. The CDR3 totals 14 residues.

The sequence was collected from a male donor with prostate cancer. The gene calls are TRBV5-4 and TRBJ2-1, with D tentatively TRBD1 (6 bases). The sequencing here drew on PBMCs, taken before treatment. The CDR3 here is CASSPNTGSSEQFF. The DNA for the CDR3 is TGTGCCAGCAGCCCTAATACAGGGTCTAGTGAGCAGTTCTTC.